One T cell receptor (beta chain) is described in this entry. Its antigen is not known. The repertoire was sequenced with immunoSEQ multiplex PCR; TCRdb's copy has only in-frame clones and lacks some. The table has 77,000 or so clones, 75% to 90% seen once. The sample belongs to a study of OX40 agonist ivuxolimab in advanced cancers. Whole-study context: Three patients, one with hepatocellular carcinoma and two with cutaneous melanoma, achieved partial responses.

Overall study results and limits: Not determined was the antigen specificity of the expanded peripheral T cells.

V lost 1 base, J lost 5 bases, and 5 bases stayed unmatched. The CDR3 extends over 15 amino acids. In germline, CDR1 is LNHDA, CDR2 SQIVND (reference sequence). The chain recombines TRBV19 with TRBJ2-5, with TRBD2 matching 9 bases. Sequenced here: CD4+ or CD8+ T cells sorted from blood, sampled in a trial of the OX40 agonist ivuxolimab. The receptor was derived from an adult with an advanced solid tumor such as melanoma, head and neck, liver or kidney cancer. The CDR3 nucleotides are TGTGCCAGTAGTATAGGGGCGGGGGGGCCGGAGACCCAGTACTTC. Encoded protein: CASSIGAGGPETQYF.